The text below deals with one T cell receptor beta chain. Antigen specificity is unknown. The V and J ends lost 6 bases and 5 bases, in that order; junction bases with no gene match: 11. The CDR3 totals 15 residues. The germline gives CDR1 LNHDA, CDR2 SQIVND (reference sequence). Repertoires were generated with immunoSEQ multiplex PCR, while TCRdb's copy carries only in-frame clones and drops some. Of tens of thousands of clones listed, 85% to 95% are singletons. This sample is drawn from a study of T cells after posttransplantation cyclophosphamide. Study-wide points: Tissue-infiltrating T cells from skin or gut overlapped little with blood T cells. Recipient CMV seropositivity and CMV reactivation strongly tracked TRB clonality.

The genes are TRBV19 and TRBJ1-1; 8 bases line up with TRBD1. The TCR comes from a woman in her twenties or thirties in good health and a related stem cell transplant donor. The sample consisted of PBMCs. As DNA, the CDR3 is TGTGCCAGTAGACAACCAGGGGGCGCATGGACTGAAGCTTTCTTT. Translation: CASRQPGGAWTEAFF. Full variable domain (rest looked up from reference TRBV19 and TRBJ1-1): DGGITQSPKYLFRKEGQNVTLSCEQNLNHDAMYWYRQDPGQGLRLIYYSQIVNDFQKGDIAEGYSVSREKKESFPLTVTSAQKNPTAFYLCASRQPGGAWTEAFFGQGTRLTVV.